This T cell receptor (beta chain) was found in a study of T cell responses to AZD1222 COVID-19 vaccine. Study-wide results and limits: Without day 14 samples, only post-peak T cell repertoires were studied. Donors were mostly white British, more females; clonal diversity possibly underestimated. Reportedly, nearly half of unique spike TCRs recognized epitopes outside B.1.351/B.1.1.7 mutations.

The repertoire was sequenced with immunoSEQ multiplex PCR; TCRdb's copy has only in-frame clones and lacks some. The sample records about 99,000 clones, roughly 85% being singletons. With regard to this clone: Its antigen is as yet unknown.

This specimen was peripheral blood, taken on day 0 of AZD1222 vaccination. This receptor was obtained from an adult in good health.

CDR3 residues: CASSISGRADNEQFF. CDR3 bases: TGTGCCAGCAGCATCAGCGGGAGGGCCGACAATGAGCAGTTCTTC. The chain links TRBV11-3 to TRBJ2-1, with 10 bases that match TRBD2. The V and J ends lost 5 bases and 5 bases, in that order; junction bases with no gene match: 6. This CDR3 has 15 amino acids. CDR1 is SGHNT and CDR2 is YENEEA in the germline V gene.